This T cell receptor beta chain was found in a study of cytomegalovirus exposure and HLA in healthy donors (dated by TCRdb to 2015 to 2018). Regarding the research as a whole: An earlier analysis of 587 of the donors reported 276 Gb of sequence data and 117 million unique TCR beta sequences obtained from about 179 million T cells. An early release covering just under 650 HLA-typed donors comprised around 300 gigabases of sequencing data and around 80 million unique TCR sequences. Of the 300 to 450 genotyped donors, more than 75% were placed in the genetic ancestry cluster associated with self-reported Caucasian donors. The study aimed to test whether signatures of past pathogen exposure could be identified by cataloging public T cell receptors. The study used immunosequencing to profile the T cell repertoires of several hundred subjects and linked those repertoires to cytomegalovirus serostatus. Along with the roughly 700-subject first cohort, a separate validation cohort of some 130 different subjects was used. High-throughput TCR immunosequencing, statistical association of individual TCRs with disease status, and machine learning were combined to predict cytomegalovirus infection status. A later analysis re-analyzed previously published TCR beta repertoires from 550 to 700 donors and added high-resolution HLA genotyping to study TCR occurrence patterns. Rather than using new phenotypic data, the later analysis identified candidate immune exposures from TCR beta sequences and from how often those sequences occurred across donors. To decide whether each TCR beta V gene segment behaved as functional or pseudogenic, an earlier analysis of approximately 620 of the donors relied on high-throughput TCR beta sequencing. Donor age, sex, ethnicity and CMV serostatus were compiled together with the repertoire data. A later genetic analysis took genome-wide SNP genotypes for about 60% of the roughly 670 donors and used that subset as a discovery cohort. All discovery cohort repertoires had been generated using a single sequencing platform. HLA typing covered class I and class II loci at four-digit resolution. The number of typed donors differed by locus: 629-630 for A, B, C, DRB1 and DQB1; approximately 530 for DQA1; 606 for DPA1; and around 490 for DPB1. A few DR-DQ haplotypes were treated as single units for association and clustering because of strong linkage in the cohort. Among about 360 genotyped donors of the cohort, an average of about 240,000 unique TCR beta nucleotide sequences were sequenced per donor, about a sixth of them non-productive. The research as a whole found: A later analysis found that HLA-associated TCR beta chains were more clonally expanded and had lower generation probabilities than equally common non-associated chains. In this cohort, only TCR beta chains were sequenced, and detectable features were limited by the absence of alpha or paired-chain data. A group of highly shared sequence variants was considered likely to be a technical artifact of the sequencing pipeline. Most CMV-associated TCR beta chains appeared to be HLA-restricted in a later analysis, and the HLA associations seemed to be driven largely by CMV exposure. Immune exposure information for the cohort was limited to CMV serostatus. A total of some 180 TCR beta chains were listed by the study as associated with cytomegalovirus. In a later analysis, the rate of TCR association differed among HLA loci, with DRB1 alleles having the most associated TCRs and HLA-C alleles having the fewest. Sequencing depth was assumed to be roughly uniform across donors in the presence/absence analyses, though that assumption may not hold. Most TCR sequences were seen in very few donors, while some public TCRs were found in many individuals. Three of the identified cytomegalovirus-associated TCR beta chains were confirmed in vitro to be specific for cytomegalovirus antigens. In an earlier analysis of several hundred of the donors, most TCR beta V segments were observed in productive rearrangements about 87% or about 30% of the time, broadly matching IMGT annotations. A later genetic analysis reported fewer N-insertions in productive TCRs among donors in an Asian-associated ancestry cluster than the approximately 700-donor mean. The 87-base-pair reads could not distinguish some IMGT-functional V segments, including TRBV6-2 and TRBV6-3, so those segments were excluded. Several of the top co-occurrence clusters appeared to be linked to parvovirus B19, influenza, CMV and Epstein-Barr virus, according to a later analysis. A later analysis associated 16,951 TCR beta sequences with specific HLA alleles at a false discovery rate of 0.05. Cytomegalovirus status was reported to be diagnosed by the classifier with high specificity and sensitivity in both the original and validation cohorts. The authors suggested that the approach could potentially be generalized to other disease states and immunological phenotypes. A later genetic analysis associated a missense DCLRE1C variant with V-gene and J-gene trimming of TCR beta chains, and an independent cohort replicated the association. Linkage disequilibrium might explain the correlated functional status among segregating V segments, but an unknown experimental factor could not be ruled out. Roughly 17 rarely observed V segments, including chromosome 9 orphons, were excluded from the earlier analysis of a few hundred of the donors because counts were too low. When HLA alleles, especially DR and DQ, strongly co-occurred, TCR associations were difficult to assign to individual alleles. A further reported finding was that TCR beta sequences accurately predicted the HLA-A and HLA-B alleles for most subjects in the first cohort. HLA typing was unavailable for some donors at each locus, so association tests used only the typed subset.

The library relied on the immunoSEQ multiplex PCR assay. For the multiplex PCR, a mixture combining 60 forward primers for TCR Vbeta segments and 13 reverse primers for TCR Jbeta segments was used. A multiplex PCR assay on genomic DNA amplified the CDR3 region of rearranged TCR beta genes. The Illumina HiSeq System was used to sequence the amplified TCR beta libraries as 87-base-pair reads. The published analysis was carried out like this. A later analysis tallied 75 million to 85 million unique TCR beta chains across the 700 or so repertoires, and roughly 11 million of those chains were shared by two or more donors. Raw reads were error-corrected and collapsed into unique sequences by a nearest-neighbor algorithm in which closely related sequences were merged to remove PCR and sequencing errors. To assign V, D and J gene segments, CDR3 sequences were aligned to IMGT reference sequences. Each retained sequence needed at least a six-nucleotide match to both a V gene segment and a J gene segment. A rearrangement was called productive if the CDR3 had no stop codons and remained in frame with V and J, and every other rearrangement was called non-productive. CDR3 was defined according to IMGT convention as the region running from the second conserved V-encoded cysteine to the conserved J-encoded phenylalanine. The earlier analysis of about 500 of the donors excluded sequences that lacked an unambiguous match to a single V gene segment. An earlier analysis of just under 600 of the donors called V segments functional above 56.7% productive rearrangements and segregating when the between-donor standard deviation exceeded 5%. A statistical classification framework was built to diagnose cytomegalovirus status from the catalog of TCR beta chain sequences. V and J gene assignment, in a later analysis, came from comparing TCR nucleotide sequences with IMGT/GENE-DB human TR gene sequences. A later analysis assigned CDR3 sequences and most-parsimonious VDJ recombination scenarios with the TCRdist pipeline. A later analysis defined each TCR beta chain by its CDR3 amino acid sequence plus V-gene family, and excluded reads lacking a unique V-gene family. To address suspected cross-contamination and a sequencing artifact, a later analysis removed approximately 590 highly shared, low-generation-probability nucleotide sequences. In a later analysis, a clonal expansion index for each public chain was calculated from normalized within-repertoire ranks of inferred template counts. Generation probabilities in a later analysis came from a VDJ recombination model fitted to out-of-frame rearrangements, and those results were checked against IGoR. A later analysis scored TCR-TCR, TCR-HLA and TCR-CMV co-occurrence with hypergeometric tests, applying a repertoire-size bias correction to TCR pairs. A later analysis estimated false discovery rates by permuting HLA or CMV assignments 20 times. In a later analysis, co-occurring TCRs were grouped with DBSCAN, and TCRdist sequence similarity was added when clustering was performed within HLA-allele-positive subsets. Co-occurrence clustering excluded repertoires with fewer than 30,000 or more than 120,000 public chains, plus five with anomalous nucleotide sharing. TCRdb provides this immuneACCESS table in a form limited to in-frame rearrangements. Some clones are lacking; in checked studies, under half of them reflect an unresolved V gene, and why the rest are absent is not known. For V, J and clone size, that table is used; D and trimming come from the DNA. Here the sample has 150,000 or so clones; 73% occur a single time. The ten largest clones add up to 1.5% to 2% of the sample.

This clone appeared a single time. The target of this receptor is not known. The sample holds no much larger clone one base away, and base qualities are not on file. The cohort was made up of roughly 670 healthy bone marrow donors. All cohort members were sampled while nominally healthy, although unrecorded immune exposures were likely present. The donor tested CMV seronegative and was one of the 352 seronegative cohort members. A peripheral blood sample was collected from each donor, and TCR beta sequencing was performed on peripheral blood mononuclear cells. Genomic DNA extraction from the blood cell samples was performed with the Qiagen DNeasy Blood Extraction Kit. From its cysteine to its phenylalanine, the CDR3 spans 13 amino acids. CDR3 DNA is the only sequence kept; it has 39 bases, read in frame from the first base. A distance of 13 bases separates the germline ends of V and J, which lose 5 bases and 8 bases respectively. CDR1 and CDR2, looked up from the germline V gene, are SGHRS and YFSETQ.

The V and J genes are TRBV5-1 and TRBJ1-4; the best D guess is TRBD1, with 6 bases matching. This receptor was taken from a woman aged 18-30 years in good health and CMV-seronegative. The material sequenced was PBMCs. CDR3 protein: CASRPGVGEKLFF. The nucleotide sequence is TGCGCCAGCAGGCCAGGGGTAGGGGAAAAACTGTTTTTT. Extended through the reference TRBV5-1 and TRBJ1-4 proteins, this CDR3 yields the full variable domain: KAGVTQTPRYLIKTRGQQVTLSCSPISGHRSVSWYQQTPGQGLQFLFEYFSETQRNKGNFPGRFSGRQFSNSRSEMNVSTLELGDSALYLCASRPGVGEKLFFGSGTQLSVL.